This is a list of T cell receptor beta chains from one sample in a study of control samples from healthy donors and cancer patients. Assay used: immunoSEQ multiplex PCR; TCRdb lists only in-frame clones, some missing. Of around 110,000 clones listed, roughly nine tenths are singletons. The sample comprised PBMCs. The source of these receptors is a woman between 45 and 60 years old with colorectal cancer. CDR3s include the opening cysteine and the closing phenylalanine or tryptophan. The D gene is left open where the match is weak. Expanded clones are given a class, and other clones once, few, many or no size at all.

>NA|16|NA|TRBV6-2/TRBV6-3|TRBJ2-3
CASSRNQGRATDTQYF
TGTGCCAGCAGCCGGAATCAGGGTAGAGCGACAGATACGCAGTATTTT
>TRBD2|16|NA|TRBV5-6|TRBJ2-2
CASTFPSGEASGELFF
TGTGCCAGCACCTTTCCTAGCGGGGAGGCCTCCGGGGAGCTGTTTTTT
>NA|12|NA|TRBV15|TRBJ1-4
CATSRVNEKLFF
TGTGCCACCAGCCGGGTTAATGAAAAACTGTTTTTT
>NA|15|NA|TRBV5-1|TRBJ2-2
CASSYPGTPPRELFF
TGCGCCAGCAGCTACCCCGGGACCCCCCCCCGGGAGCTGTTTTTT
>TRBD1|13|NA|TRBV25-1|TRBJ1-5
CASSAGGGQPQHF
TGTGCCAGCAGTGCAGGGGGCGGTCAGCCCCAGCATTTT
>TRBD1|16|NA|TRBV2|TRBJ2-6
CASSDDRGSGANVLTF
TGTGCCAGCAGTGATGACAGGGGCTCTGGGGCCAACGTCCTGACTTTC
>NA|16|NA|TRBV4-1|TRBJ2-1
CASSQGGGKFYNEQFF
TGCGCCAGCAGCCAGGGAGGGGGGAAGTTTTACAATGAGCAGTTCTTC
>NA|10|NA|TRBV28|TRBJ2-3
CAAGRDTQYF
TGTGCCGCCGGACGGGATACGCAGTATTTT
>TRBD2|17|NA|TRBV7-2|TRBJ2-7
CASSLGAASSGSYEQYF
TGTGCCAGCAGCTTAGGGGCGGCGTCTAGCGGGAGTTACGAGCAGTACTTC
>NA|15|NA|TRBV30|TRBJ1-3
CAWSVRVGPGNTIYF
TGTGCCTGGAGTGTACGGGTGGGCCCTGGAAACACCATATATTTT
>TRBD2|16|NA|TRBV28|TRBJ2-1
CASSPQGLAGLDEQFF
TGTGCCAGCAGCCCCCAGGGACTAGCGGGACTCGATGAGCAGTTCTTC
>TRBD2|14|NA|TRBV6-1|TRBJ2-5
CASSEAGGQETQYF
TGTGCCAGCAGTGAAGCGGGGGGGCAAGAGACCCAGTACTTC
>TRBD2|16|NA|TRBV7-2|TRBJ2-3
CASSWTTSGVTDTQYF
TGTGCCAGCAGCTGGACGACTAGCGGGGTCACAGATACGCAGTATTTT
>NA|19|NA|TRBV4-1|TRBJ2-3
CASSLNHRSLRIGTDTQYF
TGCGCCAGCAGCCTGAACCACAGGAGCCTCCGAATCGGCACAGATACGCAGTATTTT
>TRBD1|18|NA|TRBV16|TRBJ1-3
CASSQSGGQGLAGNTIYF
TGTGCCAGCAGCCAATCGGGAGGACAGGGACTAGCTGGAAACACCATATATTTT
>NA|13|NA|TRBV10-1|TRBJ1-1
CASSNNFKPEAFF
TGCGCCAGCAGCAATAACTTTAAACCTGAAGCTTTCTTT
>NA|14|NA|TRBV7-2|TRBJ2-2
CASSLERFTGELFF
TGTGCCAGCAGCTTAGAGAGATTCACCGGGGAGCTGTTTTTT
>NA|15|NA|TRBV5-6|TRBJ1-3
CASSTDSYSGNTIYF
TGTGCCAGCAGTACGGACTCATACTCTGGAAACACCATATATTTT
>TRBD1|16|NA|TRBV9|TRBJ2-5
CASSVVGQGFGETQYF
TGTGCCAGCAGCGTAGTGGGACAGGGGTTCGGAGAGACCCAGTACTTC
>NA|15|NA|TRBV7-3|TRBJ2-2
CASSPAGAGTGELFF
TGTGCCAGCAGCCCCGCTGGAGCAGGGACCGGGGAGCTGTTTTTT
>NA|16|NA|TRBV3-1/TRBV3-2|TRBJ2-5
CASSQDGTSNPGTQYF
TGTGCCAGCAGCCAAGATGGCACCAGTAACCCAGGGACCCAGTACTTC
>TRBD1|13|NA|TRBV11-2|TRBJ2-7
CASTLQGYGEQYF
TGTGCCAGCACCTTACAGGGGTACGGCGAGCAGTACTTC
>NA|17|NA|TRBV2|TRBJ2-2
CASKGGTTVLITGELFF
TGTGCCAGCAAAGGTGGCACCACCGTGTTAATCACCGGGGAGCTGTTTTTT
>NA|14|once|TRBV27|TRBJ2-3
CASSLGSVTDTQYF
TGTGCCAGCAGTTTAGGTTCGGTCACAGATACGCAGTATTTT